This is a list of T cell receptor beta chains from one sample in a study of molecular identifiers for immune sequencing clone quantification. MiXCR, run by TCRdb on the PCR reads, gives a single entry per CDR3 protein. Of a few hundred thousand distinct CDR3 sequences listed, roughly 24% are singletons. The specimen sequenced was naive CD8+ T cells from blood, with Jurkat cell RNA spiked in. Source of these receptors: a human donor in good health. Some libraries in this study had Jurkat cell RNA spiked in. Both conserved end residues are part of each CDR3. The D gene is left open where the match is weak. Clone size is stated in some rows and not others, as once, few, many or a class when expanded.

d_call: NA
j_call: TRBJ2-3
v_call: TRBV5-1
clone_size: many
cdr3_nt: TGCGCCAGCAGCTCAACCGTGGGGGGGCCCCCAGATACGCAGTATTTT
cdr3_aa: CASSSTVGGPPDTQYF

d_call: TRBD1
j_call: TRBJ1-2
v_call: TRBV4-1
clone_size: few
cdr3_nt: TGCGCCAGCAGCCAAGACCAGACAGGGGACTATGGCTACACCTTC
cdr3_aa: CASSQDQTGDYGYTF

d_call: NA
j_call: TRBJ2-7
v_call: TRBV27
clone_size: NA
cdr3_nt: TGTGCCAGCAGTTTACGGGGGGCTACCTACGAGCAGTACTTC
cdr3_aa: CASSLRGATYEQYF

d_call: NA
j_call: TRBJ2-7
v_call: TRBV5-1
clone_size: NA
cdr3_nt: TGCGCCAGCAGCCCCTATTTCGGGGGCGAGCAGTACTTC
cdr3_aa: CASSPYFGGEQYF

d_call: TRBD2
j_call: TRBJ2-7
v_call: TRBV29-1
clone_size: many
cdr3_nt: TGCAGCGTTGAAGAGCCGACTAGCGGGAGATACGAGCAGTACTTC
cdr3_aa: CSVEEPTSGRYEQYF

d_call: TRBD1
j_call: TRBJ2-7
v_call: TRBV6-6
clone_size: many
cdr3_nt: TGTGCCAGCAGTAGGGACAGTTCCTCCTACGAGCAGTACTTC
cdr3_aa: CASSRDSSSYEQYF

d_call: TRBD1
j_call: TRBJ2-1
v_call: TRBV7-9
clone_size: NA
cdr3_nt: TGTGCCAGCAGCGCCCCACCTACAGGGGGGAATGAGCAGTTCTTC
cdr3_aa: CASSAPPTGGNEQFF

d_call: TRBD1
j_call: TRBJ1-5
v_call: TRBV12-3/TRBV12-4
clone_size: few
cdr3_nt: TGTGCCAGCAAACTTGACAGGGGGCTTCATCAGCCCCAGCATTTT
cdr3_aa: CASKLDRGLHQPQHF

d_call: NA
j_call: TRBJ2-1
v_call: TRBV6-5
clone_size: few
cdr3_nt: TGTGCCAGCAGTTACGGGTGGTCTAATGAGCAGTTCTTC
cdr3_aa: CASSYGWSNEQFF

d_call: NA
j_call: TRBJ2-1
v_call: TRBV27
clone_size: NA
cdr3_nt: TGTGCCAGCAGCCAACTAGGGGTGAGCTCCTACAATGAGCAGTTCTTC
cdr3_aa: CASSQLGVSSYNEQFF

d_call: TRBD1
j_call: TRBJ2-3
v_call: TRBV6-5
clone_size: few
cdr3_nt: TGTGCCAGCAGTTACGCGGAGACAGGGGGCCCTCTGGATACGCAGTATTTT
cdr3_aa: CASSYAETGGPLDTQYF

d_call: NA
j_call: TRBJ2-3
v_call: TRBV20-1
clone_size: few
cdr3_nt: TGCAGTGCTAGGGGCGACTTTCGGGATACGCAGTATTTT
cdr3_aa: CSARGDFRDTQYF

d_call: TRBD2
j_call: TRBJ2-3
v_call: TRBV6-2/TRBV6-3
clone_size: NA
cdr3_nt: TGTGCCAGCAGCAAGACCGGGACTATTTACGATACGCAGTATTTT
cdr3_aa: CASSKTGTIYDTQYF

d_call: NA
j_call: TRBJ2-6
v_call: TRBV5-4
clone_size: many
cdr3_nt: TGTGCCAGCAGCTCGGTGGGGTTCTCTGGGGCCAACGTCCTGACTTTC
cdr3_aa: CASSSVGFSGANVLTF

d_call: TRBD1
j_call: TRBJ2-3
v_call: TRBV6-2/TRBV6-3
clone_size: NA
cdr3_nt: TGTGCCAGCAGTCCTAATTGGGACAGGGAATCAGATACGCAGTATTTT
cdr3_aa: CASSPNWDRESDTQYF

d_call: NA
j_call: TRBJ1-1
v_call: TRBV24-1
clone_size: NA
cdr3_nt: TGTGCCACCAGATCTCAGGGGTACACTGAAGCTTTCTTT
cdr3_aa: CATRSQGYTEAFF

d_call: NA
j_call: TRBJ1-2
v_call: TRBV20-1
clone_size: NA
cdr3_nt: TGCAGTGCTAGTTTGTGGGGGGAGTATGGCTACGCCTTC
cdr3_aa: CSASLWGEYGYAF

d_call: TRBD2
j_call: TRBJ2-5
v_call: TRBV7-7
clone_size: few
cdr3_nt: TGTGCTAGCAGCTTCGGGACTAGCGGTCCTCAAGAGACCCAGTACTTC
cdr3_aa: CASSFGTSGPQETQYF

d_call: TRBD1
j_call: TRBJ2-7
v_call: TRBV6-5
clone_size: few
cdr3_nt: TGTGCCAGCGGGACAGGGAAGTTCTACGAGCAGTACTTC
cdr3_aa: CASGTGKFYEQYF

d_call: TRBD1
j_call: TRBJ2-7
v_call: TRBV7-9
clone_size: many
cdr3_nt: TGTGCCAGCAGCTCCCGGGACAGCTACGAGCAGTACTTC
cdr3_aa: CASSSRDSYEQYF

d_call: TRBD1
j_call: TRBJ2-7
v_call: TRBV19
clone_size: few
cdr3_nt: TGTGCCAGTAGTCCAGGACAGGGGGCCCACTACGAGCAGTACTTC
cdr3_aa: CASSPGQGAHYEQYF

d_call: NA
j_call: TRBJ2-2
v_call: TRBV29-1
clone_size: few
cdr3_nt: TGCAGCGTTGTACAGAGAACCGGGGAGCTGTTTTTT
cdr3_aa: CSVVQRTGELFF

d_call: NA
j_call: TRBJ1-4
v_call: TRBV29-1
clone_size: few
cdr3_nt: TGCAGCGTCACCGGGGAAAATGAAAGACTGTTTTTT
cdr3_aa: CSVTGENERLFF

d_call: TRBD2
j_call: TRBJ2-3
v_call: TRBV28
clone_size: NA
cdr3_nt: TGTGCCAGCAGTTCTTGGATAGTAGCGGGAGGGCCGGGGACAGATACGCAGTATTTT
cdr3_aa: CASSSWIVAGGPGTDTQYF

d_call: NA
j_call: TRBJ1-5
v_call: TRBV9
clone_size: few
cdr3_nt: TGTGCCAGCAGAGAACCCCTAACCCGAGGGGGCAATCAGCCCCAGCATTTT
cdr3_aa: CASREPLTRGGNQPQHF

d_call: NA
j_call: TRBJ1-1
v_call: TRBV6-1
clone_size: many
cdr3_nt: TGTGCCAGCAGTGAAGATCGGGGACTCTCTACTGAAGCTTTCTTT
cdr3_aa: CASSEDRGLSTEAFF

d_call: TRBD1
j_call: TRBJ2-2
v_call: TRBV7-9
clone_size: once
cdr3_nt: TGTGCCAGCAGCCCTCACCGGACAGGGGCCACCGGGGAGCTGTTTTTT
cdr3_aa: CASSPHRTGATGELFF

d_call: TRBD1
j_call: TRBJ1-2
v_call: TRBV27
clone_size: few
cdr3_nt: TGTGCCAGCAGTCCCATTGACAGGGGGCAGGGTAACTATGGCTACACCTTC
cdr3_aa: CASSPIDRGQGNYGYTF

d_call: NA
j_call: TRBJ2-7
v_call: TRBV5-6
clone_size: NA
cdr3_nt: TGCGCCAGCAGCTTCCGGCAAACACCCTCCTACGAGCGGTACTTC
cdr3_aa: CASSFRQTPSYERYF

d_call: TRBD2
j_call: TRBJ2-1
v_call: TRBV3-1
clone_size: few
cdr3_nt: TGTGCCAGCAGCCAAGCCTTCTTCGGGACTAGTAGAAGCTCCTACAATGAGCAGTTCTTC
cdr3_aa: CASSQAFFGTSRSSYNEQFF

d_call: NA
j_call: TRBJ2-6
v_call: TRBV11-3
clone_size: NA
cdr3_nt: TGTGCCAGCAGCTCCAGAGCTGGGGCCAACGTCCTGACTTTC
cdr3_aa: CASSSRAGANVLTF

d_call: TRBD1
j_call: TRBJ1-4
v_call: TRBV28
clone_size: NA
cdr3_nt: TGTGCCAGCACCCCCGTCGACAGGGCCTACAATGAAAAACTGTTTTTT
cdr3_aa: CASTPVDRAYNEKLFF

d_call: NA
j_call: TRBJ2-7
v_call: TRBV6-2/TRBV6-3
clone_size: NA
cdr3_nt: TGTGCCAGCAGCCGGACAGCCTACGAGCAGTACTTC
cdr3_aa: CASSRTAYEQYF

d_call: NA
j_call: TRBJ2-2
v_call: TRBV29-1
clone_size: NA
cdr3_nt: TGCAGCGTTAGACCGGCCACCGGGGAGCTGTTTTTT
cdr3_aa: CSVRPATGELFF

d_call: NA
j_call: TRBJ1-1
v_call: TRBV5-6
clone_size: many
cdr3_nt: TGTGCCAGCAGCACCGGCTACTCGAACACTGAAGCTTTCTTT
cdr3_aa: CASSTGYSNTEAFF

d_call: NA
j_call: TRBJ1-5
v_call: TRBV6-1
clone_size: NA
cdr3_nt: TGTGCCAGCAGTGATGGACAGACAAATCAGCCCCAGCATTTT
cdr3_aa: CASSDGQTNQPQHF

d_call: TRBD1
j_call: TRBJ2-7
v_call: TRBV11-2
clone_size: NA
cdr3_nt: TGTGCCAGCAGCCTAAGTCCGGGACAGGGTCGCGAGCAGTACTTC
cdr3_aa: CASSLSPGQGREQYF

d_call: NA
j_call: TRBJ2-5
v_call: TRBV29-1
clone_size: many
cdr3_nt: TGCAGCGTTGTCCAGGGCCAACAAGAGACCCAGTACTTC
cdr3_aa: CSVVQGQQETQYF

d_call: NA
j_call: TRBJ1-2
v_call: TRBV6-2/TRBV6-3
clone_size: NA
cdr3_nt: TGTGCCAGCAGTTACGGGGCAGGGGCCGCCCCCGGCTCCCCCTTC
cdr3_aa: CASSYGAGAAPGSPF

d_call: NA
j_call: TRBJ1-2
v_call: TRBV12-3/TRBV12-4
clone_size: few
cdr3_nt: TGTGCCAGCAGTTTTTCGGGGGACTATGGCTACACCTTC
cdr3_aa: CASSFSGDYGYTF

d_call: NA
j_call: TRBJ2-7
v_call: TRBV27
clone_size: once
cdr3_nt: TGTGCCAGCAGTTTATCTTGGGGGGCTGGCTACGAGCAGTACTTC
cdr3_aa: CASSLSWGAGYEQYF

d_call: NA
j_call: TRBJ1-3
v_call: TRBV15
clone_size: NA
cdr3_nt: TGTGCCACCAGCAGAGCCCAGGGAATTTTCGGAAACACCATATATTTT
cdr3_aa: CATSRAQGIFGNTIYF

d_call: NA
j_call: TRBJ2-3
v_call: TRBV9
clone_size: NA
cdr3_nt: TGTGCCAGCAACGTAGACGGACTCACAGATACGCAGTATTTT
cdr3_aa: CASNVDGLTDTQYF

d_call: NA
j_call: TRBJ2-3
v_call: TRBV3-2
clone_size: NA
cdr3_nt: TGTGCCAGCAGCCCAAATAGCGGGGGGGCCTCAGATACGCAGTATTTT
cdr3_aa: CASSPNSGGASDTQYF

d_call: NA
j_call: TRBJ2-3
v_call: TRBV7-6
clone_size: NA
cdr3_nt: TGTGCCAGCAGCCAGACACCTGAAAGTTTAGATACGCAGTATTTT
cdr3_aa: CASSQTPESLDTQYF

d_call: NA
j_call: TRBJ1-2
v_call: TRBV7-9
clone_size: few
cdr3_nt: TGTGCCACCTTCCTCACGGGCAACTATGGCTACACCTTC
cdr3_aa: CATFLTGNYGYTF